The clone carrying this T cell receptor (beta chain) came up a few times. TCRdb re-called the RT-PCR reads with MiXCR, one entry per CDR3 protein. In the table there are 500,000 to 700,000 distinct CDR3 sequences, 20% to 25% of which are singletons. The ends were cut back, 11 bases at V and 0 bases at J, with 8 bases in the middle. The CDR3 is made up of 12 amino acids. This specimen belongs to a study of response to subunit inactivated influenza vaccine. These sequences were also reported in another study, on T cells expressing NK-cell markers. From that study: Making the TCR beta cDNA relied on 5'RACE template switching with UMIs. Sequencing of TCR beta repertoires drew on sorted CD3+CD56+NKG2C+, CD3+CD56+NKG2C- and CD3+CD56-NKG2C+ T cells. Among a handful of donors, these clonotypes also ranked first in the CD3+CD56-NKG2C+ fraction.

Here the sequenced sample was CD4+ T cells sorted from PBMCs, taken about 11 days after vaccination. The chain uses TRBV12-3 or TRBV12-4 and TRBJ2-4; D remains unclear. This TCR derives from a man aged 50-59 years who received an inactivated influenza vaccine. Here the CDR3 reads CAGSVAKNIQYF. The CDR3 nucleotides read TGTGCCGGAAGTGTAGCCAAAAACATTCAGTACTTC.